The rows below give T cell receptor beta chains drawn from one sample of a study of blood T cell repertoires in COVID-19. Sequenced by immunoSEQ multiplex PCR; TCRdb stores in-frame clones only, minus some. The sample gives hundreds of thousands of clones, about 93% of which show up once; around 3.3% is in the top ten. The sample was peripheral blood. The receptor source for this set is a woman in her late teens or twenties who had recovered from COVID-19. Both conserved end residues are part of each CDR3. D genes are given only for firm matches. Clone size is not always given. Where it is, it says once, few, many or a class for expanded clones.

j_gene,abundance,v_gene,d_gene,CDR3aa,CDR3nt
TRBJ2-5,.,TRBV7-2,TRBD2,CASSLGSSGAQETQYF,TGTGCCAGCAGCTTAGGCTCCAGCGGGGCTCAAGAGACCCAGTACTTC
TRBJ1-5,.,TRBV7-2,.,CASSLEGGQPQHF,TGTGCCAGCAGCTTAGAAGGGGGTCAGCCCCAGCATTTT
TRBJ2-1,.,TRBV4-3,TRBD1,CASSQDSGQGNEQFF,TGCGCCAGCAGCCAAGATAGCGGACAGGGCAATGAGCAGTTCTTC
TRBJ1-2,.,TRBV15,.,CATSRERRGMDGYTF,TGTGCCACCAGCAGAGAGAGAAGGGGCATGGATGGCTACACCTTC
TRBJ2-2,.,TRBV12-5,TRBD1,CASGLVQGAGELFF,TGTGCTAGTGGTTTGGTACAGGGGGCCGGGGAGCTGTTTTTT
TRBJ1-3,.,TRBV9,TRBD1,CASSVARTGSGNTIYF,TGTGCCAGCAGCGTAGCGAGGACAGGCTCTGGAAACACCATATATTTT
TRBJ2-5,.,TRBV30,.,CAWRPAFRETQYF,TGTGCCTGGAGGCCAGCGTTCAGAGAGACCCAGTACTTC
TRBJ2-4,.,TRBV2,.,CASRTESGKNIQYF,TGTGCCAGCAGAACAGAGTCCGGTAAAAACATTCAGTACTTC
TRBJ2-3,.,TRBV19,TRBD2,CASSIDWTSVAQYF,TGTGCCAGTAGTATAGATTGGACTAGCGTGGCGCAGTATTTT
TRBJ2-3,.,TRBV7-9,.,CASSLAGRTDTQYF,TGTGCCAGCAGCTTAGCGGGGCGCACAGATACGCAGTATTTT
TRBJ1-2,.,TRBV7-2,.,CASSLDGADYGYTF,TGTGCCAGCAGCTTAGATGGGGCGGACTATGGCTACACCTTC
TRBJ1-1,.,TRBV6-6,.,CASSYSRGDTEAFF,TGTGCCAGCAGTTACTCCCGCGGGGACACTGAAGCTTTCTTT
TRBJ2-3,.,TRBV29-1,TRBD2,CSVEDLPRVASGLGGTQYF,TGCAGCGTTGAAGATCTTCCCAGAGTTGCTAGCGGGCTCGGGGGTACGCAGTATTTT
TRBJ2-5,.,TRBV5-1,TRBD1,CASSPGTATETQYF,TGCGCCAGTTCCCCCGGGACAGCAACAGAGACCCAGTACTTC
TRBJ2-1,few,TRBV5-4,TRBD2,CASRPTSGSSNEQFF,TGTGCCAGCAGACCTACTAGCGGGAGCTCGAATGAGCAGTTCTTC
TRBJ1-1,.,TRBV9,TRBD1,CASSPRDRGSAEAFF,TGTGCCAGCAGCCCGAGGGACAGGGGTTCAGCTGAAGCTTTCTTT
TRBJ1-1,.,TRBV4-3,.,CASSQVSRVNTEAFF,TGCGCCAGCAGCCAAGTTTCCAGGGTAAACACTGAAGCTTTCTTT
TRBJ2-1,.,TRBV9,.,CASSRKLMEAFHNEQFF,TGTGCCAGCAGCAGGAAATTGATGGAGGCTTTCCACAATGAGCAGTTCTTC
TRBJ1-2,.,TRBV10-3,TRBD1,CAISESIRGQGDGYTF,TGTGCCATCAGTGAGTCGATCAGGGGACAGGGTGATGGCTACACCTTC
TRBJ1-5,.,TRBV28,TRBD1,CASWDRRDNQPQHF,TGTGCCAGCTGGGACAGGAGGGACAATCAGCCCCAGCATTTT
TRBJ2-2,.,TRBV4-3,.,CASSPGYPPRRTGELFF,TGCGCCAGCAGCCCCGGGTACCCGCCGAGGAGGACCGGGGAGCTGTTTTTT
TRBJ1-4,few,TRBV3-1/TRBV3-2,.,CASSHAATEGEKLFF,TGTGCCAGCAGCCACGCCGCCACGGAGGGGGAAAAACTGTTTTTT
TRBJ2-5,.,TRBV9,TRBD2,CASSVGGLAGGPGETQYF,TGTGCCAGCAGCGTAGGGGGACTAGCGGGAGGGCCGGGTGAGACCCAGTACTTC
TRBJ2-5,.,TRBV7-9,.,CASSRDPKGETQYF,TGTGCCAGCAGCCGAGACCCTAAGGGGGAGACCCAGTACTTC
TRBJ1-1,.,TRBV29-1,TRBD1,CSANTGGNTEAFF,TGCAGCGCTAACACAGGGGGGAACACTGAAGCTTTCTTT
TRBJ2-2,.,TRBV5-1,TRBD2,CASSLDREGTGELFF,TGCGCCAGCAGCTTGGACCGGGAGGGCACCGGGGAGCTGTTTTTT
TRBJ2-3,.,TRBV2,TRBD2,CASSALAGGADTQYF,TGTGCCAGCAGCGCACTAGCGGGAGGAGCCGATACGCAGTATTTT
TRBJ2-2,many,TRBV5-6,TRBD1,CASSFGLQGAPTGELFF,TGTGCCAGCAGCTTTGGGTTACAGGGGGCGCCCACCGGGGAGCTGTTTTTT
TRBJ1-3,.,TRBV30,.,CAWKRTGTGNTIYF,TGTGCCTGGAAAAGGACTGGAACTGGAAACACCATATATTTT
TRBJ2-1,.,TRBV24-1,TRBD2,CATSDRDRSGSGEQFF,TGTGCCACCAGTGATCGTGACAGGAGCGGGAGTGGTGAGCAGTTCTTC
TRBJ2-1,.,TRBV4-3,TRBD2,CASSQLAGSVEQFF,TGCGCCAGCAGCCAACTAGCGGGGTCAGTTGAGCAGTTCTTC
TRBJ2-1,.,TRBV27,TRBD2,CASSLPNTGLEDNEQFF,TGTGCCAGCAGTTTACCAAATACGGGACTAGAGGACAATGAGCAGTTCTTC
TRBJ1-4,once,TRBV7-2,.,CASSLSGKGEKLFF,TGTGCCAGCAGCTTATCAGGGAAGGGTGAAAAACTGTTTTTT
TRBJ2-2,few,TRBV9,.,CASSVATGRATGELFF,TGTGCCAGCAGCGTAGCTACAGGGAGGGCCACCGGGGAGCTGTTTTTT
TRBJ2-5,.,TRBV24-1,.,CATSDPDSTETQYF,TGTGCCACCAGTGACCCGGACAGTACCGAGACCCAGTACTTC
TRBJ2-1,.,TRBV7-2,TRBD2,CASRRPGLDNNEQFF,TGTGCCAGCAGACGACCGGGACTAGATAACAATGAGCAGTTCTTC
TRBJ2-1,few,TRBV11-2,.,CASSYRLIEQFF,TGTGCCAGCAGCTACCGACTAATAGAGCAGTTCTTC
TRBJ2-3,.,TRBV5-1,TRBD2,CASSLRTSSDTQYF,TGCGCCAGCAGCTTGCGGACTAGTTCCGATACGCAGTATTTT
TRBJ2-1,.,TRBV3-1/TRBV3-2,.,CASSQLVSSNEQFF,TGTGCCAGCAGCCAATTAGTTTCAAGCAATGAGCAGTTCTTC
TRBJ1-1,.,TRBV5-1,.,CASSLGGNPEAFF,TGCGCCAGCAGCTTGGGAGGCAACCCTGAAGCTTTCTTT
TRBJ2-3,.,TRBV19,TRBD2,CASGLAGVFDTQYF,TGTGCCAGTGGACTAGCGGGAGTATTTGATACGCAGTATTTT
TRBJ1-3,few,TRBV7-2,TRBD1,CASSRATGGTGNTIYF,TGTGCCAGCAGCAGGGCGACAGGGGGGACTGGAAACACCATATATTTT
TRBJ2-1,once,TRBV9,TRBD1,CASSATGDDHNEQFF,TGTGCCAGCAGCGCCACAGGGGATGACCACAATGAGCAGTTCTTC
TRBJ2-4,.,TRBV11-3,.,CASSQLRGGKNIQYF,TGTGCCAGCAGCCAACTCAGGGGTGGCAAAAACATTCAGTACTTC
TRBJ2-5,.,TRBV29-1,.,CSVEEAEGTQYF,TGCAGCGTTGAGGAGGCGGAAGGGACCCAGTACTTC
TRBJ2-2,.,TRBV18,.,CASSPRATGSTNTGELFF,TGTGCCAGCTCACCGCGGGCCACAGGGTCTACGAACACCGGGGAGCTGTTTTTT
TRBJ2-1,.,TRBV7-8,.,CASRSSGAYNEQFF,TGTGCCAGCAGATCCAGCGGAGCCTACAATGAGCAGTTCTTC
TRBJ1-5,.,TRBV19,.,CASSIDREQPQHF,TGTGCCAGTAGTATAGATCGGGAACAGCCCCAGCATTTT
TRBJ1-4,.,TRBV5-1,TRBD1,CASRFTGGPNEKLFF,TGCGCCAGCAGATTCACAGGGGGGCCTAATGAAAAACTGTTTTTT
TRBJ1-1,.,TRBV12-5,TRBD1,CASGLAPTTGITEAFF,TGTGCTAGTGGTTTGGCCCCAACGACAGGGATCACTGAAGCTTTCTTT
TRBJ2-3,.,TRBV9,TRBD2,CASSVGLANTDTQYF,TGTGCCAGCAGCGTAGGACTAGCAAACACAGATACGCAGTATTTT